This passage covers 30 T cell receptor beta chains from one sample sequenced in a study of blood T cells in healthy people across ages (dated by TCRdb to the mid-2010s). The library was obtained by 5' RACE. Sequencing relied on an Illumina HiSeq 2500. A second roughly 7 to 12 cycle PCR used a sample-barcoded 5' primer and a J-beta primer mix. Through fastp at Q25 and MiXCR, TCRdb rebuilt clones from the public reads, retaining in-frame beta chains. Merged by CDR3 protein, the rows form single entries marked with the most common genes and DNA. This sample holds nearly 800,000 distinct CDR3 sequences; 20% to 30% were observed only once. Approximately 3.7% of the sample rests with the top ten. These data also formed part of another study, on T cells of mothers and their children.

Specimen: blood. The receptors here all came from a boy aged 10-17 years in good health.

Only a few counts were recorded for this clonotype. In DNA form, the CDR3 reads TGTGCCAGCAGCTCCCAGGGTAGTCATGGCTACACCTTC. Translating gives CASSSQGSHGYTF. The chain recombines TRBV5-6 with TRBJ1-2, with D perhaps matching TRBD1 (5 bases). V was clipped by 3 bases and J by 6 bases, with 12 bases between them. The CDR3 contains 13 residues. Germline CDR1 is SGHDT and CDR2 is YYEEEE.

The table lists this clonotype with a few counts. The chain recombines TRBV10-3 with TRBJ2-1; perhaps TRBD2 as D (6 bases). The J call is doubtful: the DNA matches TRBJ2-7 better. The CDR3 consists of 12 residues. Germline CDR1 and CDR2: ENHRY and SYGVKD. CDR3 protein: CAISESGGEQYF. The CDR3 DNA reads as TGTGCCATCAGTGAGTCGGGGGGTGAGCAGTACTTC.

This clonotype was found a few times. V usage is TRBV9 and J usage is TRBJ2-3; D may correspond to TRBD1 or TRBD2 (5 bases each). This CDR3 spans 12 amino acids. Germline assignment: CDR1 SGDLS and CDR2 YYNGEE. Trimming pared 4 bases from V and 10 bases from J, leaving 13 bases between. CDR3 amino acids: CASSPWGRPQYF. In DNA, the CDR3 is TGTGCCAGCAGCCCGTGGGGACGACCGCAGTATTTT.

The rearrangement links TRBV9 to TRBJ2-2, with D maybe TRBD2 (5 bases). The CDR3 spans 15 residues. The V and J ends lost 2 bases and 1 base respectively, with 9 bases between them. From germline, CDR1 is SGDLS and CDR2 YYNGEE. The CDR3 DNA reads TGTGCCAGCAGCGTCCGGGGTTTGAACACCGGGGAGCTGTTTTTT. Its translation: CASSVRGLNTGELFF.

J is TRBJ1-2 and V is TRBV4-2, with 12 nucleotides matching TRBD1. Trimming cost V 0 bases and J 8 bases; bases outside gene matches: 4. The CDR3 totals 15 residues. Germline CDR1 reads LGHNA; CDR2 reads YNFKEQ. In DNA form, the CDR3 reads TGTGCCAGCAGCCAAGAGGGGACAGGGGGCGACGGCTACACCTTC. This gives the protein CASSQEGTGGDGYTF.

This clonotype was seen just once. The chain uses TRBV11-2 and TRBJ2-1; 9 positions agree with TRBD1. Matching the DNA end better, TRBJ2-7 makes the J call doubtful. Per germline, CDR1 SGHAT and CDR2 FQNNGV. The CDR3 is 14 residues long. In nucleotides, the CDR3 is TGTGCCAGCAGGTCTAGTACAGGGGGCGGCGAGCAGTACTTC. Amino acids: CASRSSTGGGEQYF.

This clonotype showed up just a few times. The chain combines TRBV6-2 or TRBV6-3 with TRBJ2-5; TRBD1 matches at 9 bases. The tail of the sequence fits TRBJ2-7 better, so the J call may be wrong. The CDR3 extends over 15 amino acids. Per germline, CDR1 MNHEY and CDR2 SVGEGT. Written as DNA, the CDR3 is TGTGCCAGCAGAACCGCCGGGACAGGGTCCTACGAGCAGTACTTC. The encoded protein is CASRTAGTGSYEQYF.

In this sample, this clonotype turned up many times. This rearrangement joins TRBV21-1 to TRBJ2-1; TRBD1, the table's D call, lacks a check against the DNA. TRBV21-1 is described as a pseudogene. The CDR3 runs 15 residues. The CDR3 DNA reads TGTGCCAGCAGCAAACGCCAGGGGGCTTACAATGAGCAGTTCTTC. Its protein product is CASSKRQGAYNEQFF.

This clonotype was picked up a small number of times. The V call is TRBV11-2, the J call TRBJ2-5; TRBD2 matches at 7 bases. The J call is doubtful: the DNA matches TRBJ2-1 better. Germline assignment: CDR1 SGHAT and CDR2 FQNNGV. The CDR3 has 18 residues. In DNA form, the CDR3 reads TGTGCCAGCAGCTTAGTGGATGGCGGGGGAGATTGGGTTGATGAGCAGTTCTTC. Translated, it gives CASSLVDGGGDWVDEQFF.

The chain recombines TRBV20-1 with TRBJ2-3, with 8 bases lining up with TRBD2. Unmatched junction bases numbered 6, after V lost 0 bases and J lost 4 bases. CDR1 is DFQATT and CDR2 is SNEGSKA in the germline V gene (reference sequence). The CDR3 is 15 amino acids. The CDR3 sequence is CSARDLGLAPDTQYF. CDR3 DNA sequence: TGCAGTGCTAGAGATCTAGGACTAGCTCCAGATACGCAGTATTTT.

The chain recombines TRBV5-6 with TRBJ1-2; D gene unclear. The CDR3 sequence is 12 residues long. V lost 2 bases and J lost 8, with 10 bases in between. Germline CDR1 is SGHDT and CDR2 is YYEEEE. This CDR3 reads CASSFAPEGYTF. CDR3 DNA: TGTGCCAGCAGCTTCGCACCTGAGGGCTACACCTTC.

As DNA, the CDR3 is TGTGCCAGCAGGATTCGCTCCGACAGGCTTAGCACAGATACGCAGTATTTT. Translating gives CASRIRSDRLSTDTQYF. The chain is built from TRBV6-1 and TRBJ2-3; a weak D match, TRBD1 (6 bases). Trimming took off 6 bases at V and 0 bases at J, with 19 bases between the two ends. This CDR3 comprises 17 residues. In germline, CDR1 is MNHNS, CDR2 SASEGT.

This clonotype was detected once. This rearrangement joins TRBV9 to TRBJ2-2, with 10 bases identical to TRBD2. V dropped 1 base and J dropped 7; count of bases not matched to a gene: 10. The CDR3 contains 17 residues. Germline CDR1 and CDR2: SGDLS and YYNGEE. CDR3 in amino acids: CASSVWVLAGDGGELFF. DNA for the CDR3: TGTGCCAGCAGCGTATGGGTCCTAGCGGGAGATGGCGGGGAGCTGTTTTTT.

This rearrangement joins TRBV7-3 to TRBJ2-1; TRBD2 might be the D (5 bases). The J call may be incorrect, as the DNA end agrees better with TRBJ2-7. The germline V gene encodes CDR1 SGHTA and CDR2 FQGTGA. The CDR3 loop spans 13 amino acids. The CDR3 is CASSNKMGSEQYF. DNA for the CDR3: TGTGCCAGCAGTAATAAAATGGGGAGCGAGCAGTACTTC.

This clonotype was counted at least ten times. The chain couples TRBV4-3 to TRBJ1-2; D gene uncertain. The germline gives CDR1 LGHNA, CDR2 YSLEER. The length of the CDR3 is 14 residues. V gave up 1 base and J gave up 4 bases, with 10 bases separating them. CDR3 sequence (DNA): TGCGCCAGCAGCCAAGTAGGATTCGGCTATGGCTACACCTTC. Encoded protein: CASSQVGFGYGYTF.

CDR3 DNA sequence: TGTGCCACCGAAACTGAAACAGGGAAAGACACTGAAGCTTTCTTT. It is translated as CATETETGKDTEAFF. The chain couples TRBV24-1 to TRBJ1-1, with D tentatively TRBD1 (6 bases). Trimming left V 9 bases short and J 3 bases short, with 19 bases between. Germline loops: CDR1 KGHDR, CDR2 SFDVKD. The CDR3 sequence is 15 residues long.

The V call is TRBV20-1, the J call TRBJ2-5, with D hard to call. V lost 6 bases, J lost 6 bases, and 14 bases lay in between. CDR3 length equals 12 residues. Germline V lookup: CDR1 DFQATT, CDR2 SNEGSKA (reference sequence). The CDR3 spells CSAPADAKTQYF. CDR3 nucleotide sequence: TGCAGTGCCCCGGCAGATGCGAAGACCCAGTACTTC.

This clonotype was counted only a few times. A junction end diverges from the germline sequence, so it may reflect a read error. V gene TRBV2 combines with J gene TRBJ1-2; 7 bases align to TRBD1. Germline-derived CDR1 and CDR2 are SNHLY and FYNNEI. The CDR3 is made up of 17 amino acids. CDR3 region: CASREARVDRVNYGYTF. CDR3 in DNA: TGTGCCAGCAGGGAAGCCCGTGTAGACAGGGTGAACTATGGCTACACCTTC.

The V and J genes are TRBV5-1 and TRBJ2-2; a weak D match, TRBD1 (6 bases). The germline V and J ends were trimmed by 4 bases and 1 base, with 8 bases remaining between them. Germline loops: CDR1 SGHRS, CDR2 YFSETQ. The CDR3 consists of 14 residues. In DNA, the CDR3 is TGCGCCAGCAGCGTGGACAGGAACACCGGGGAGCTGTTTTTT. This gives the protein CASSVDRNTGELFF.

A word on this clonotype: With a much larger clone just one base away, this may be a read error. Here the CDR3 DNA reads TGTGCCTGCAGTTTCCAGTCTGGGGCCAACGTCCTGACTTTC. The encoded protein is CACSFQSGANVLTF. The V gene is TRBV12-3 or TRBV12-4, the J gene TRBJ2-6; D gene ambiguous. The CDR3 length is 14 residues.

The chain employs TRBV5-1 and TRBJ2-7; D possibly corresponds to TRBD1 (6 bases). The CDR3 runs to 14 residues. Germline V lookup: CDR1 SGHRS, CDR2 YFSETQ. V lost 3 bases to trimming and J lost 2 bases, with 12 bases between them. The CDR3 coding sequence is TGCGCCAGCAGCTCGACGGGACAAACCTACGAGCAGTACTTC. It codes for CASSSTGQTYEQYF.

This clonotype was seen only a few times. CDR3 DNA: TGTGCCAGCTCACCAAGCGGACCAAACCAGGGGGAGACCCAGTACTTC. This encodes CASSPSGPNQGETQYF. The genes are TRBV18 and TRBJ2-5, with D possibly being TRBD1 (6 bases). CDR1 is KGHSH, CDR2 LQKENI, per germline. There are 16 residues in the CDR3. V was pared by 2 bases and J by 5 bases, with 18 bases between.

This clonotype appeared a few times. The chain carries TRBV20-1 and TRBJ2-5; D not resolved. The V gene's germline CDR1 is DFQATT and CDR2 SNEGSKA (reference sequence). V was trimmed by 4 bases and J by 0 bases, leaving 9 bases between them. There are 13 residues in the CDR3. The DNA for the CDR3 is TGCAGTGCTAAAGGACGGAACCAAGAGACCCAGTACTTC. Protein sequence: CSAKGRNQETQYF.

The chain uses TRBV29-1 and TRBJ2-3; a weak D match, TRBD1 (7 bases). Trimming took 7 bases from V and 6 from J, leaving 20 bases between them. The CDR3 is 14 residues long. Germline CDR1 is SQVTM and CDR2 is ANQGSEA. CDR3 nucleotides: TGCAGCGCCGCGGGACAGCCTAGAAGCGATACGCAGTATTTT. Encoded protein: CSAAGQPRSDTQYF.

This clonotype was seen a handful of times. CDR3 protein: CASSQPRGRRAGDTEAFF. DNA for the CDR3: TGCGCCAGCAGCCAGCCCAGGGGGCGCCGAGCGGGGGACACTGAAGCTTTCTTT. The genes are TRBV4-1 and TRBJ1-1, with 8 bases identical to TRBD1. J was trimmed by 3 bases and V by 3 bases; bases with no gene match: 15. The CDR3 consists of 18 residues. The germline V gene has CDR1 MGHRA and CDR2 YSYEKL.

There are a few counts of this clonotype. This chain joins TRBV12-3 or TRBV12-4 and TRBJ2-2; 10 nucleotides line up with TRBD1. V shed 6 bases and J 7 bases; nucleotides not matched to a gene: 8. This CDR3 has 15 amino acids. CDR3 DNA: TGTGCCAGCAGCCTGACAGGGGGCTCCAACGGGGAGCTGTTTTTT. This codes for CASSLTGGSNGELFF.

This clonotype was seen only a few times. This chain connects TRBV12-3 or TRBV12-4 to TRBJ2-1; D uncertain. The last part of the DNA fits TRBJ2-7 better; the J call may be wrong. CDR3 length equals 13 residues. This chain's CDR3 is CASSFRPPYEQYF. Here the CDR3 DNA reads TGTGCCAGCAGTTTTCGGCCGCCCTACGAGCAGTACTTC.

The rearrangement joins TRBV7-3 to TRBJ2-1, with D possibly being TRBD2 (5 bases). The CDR3 is 17 residues long. Trimming cost V 1 base and J 8 bases, with 21 bases left between them. Germline values: CDR1 SGHTA, CDR2 FQGTGA. The CDR3 DNA sequence: TGTGCCAGCAGCTTAAGGCCGGGGTCCTCTCGAGGGCATGAGCAGTTCTTC. This encodes CASSLRPGSSRGHEQFF.

The chain recombines TRBV28 with TRBJ2-4; the match to TRBD1 covers 9 bases. Unmatched junction bases numbered 8, after V lost 2 bases and J lost 0 bases. Per germline, CDR1 MDHEN and CDR2 SYDVKM. The CDR3 consists of 18 residues. In nucleotides, the CDR3 is TGTGCCAGCAGTTTAGTCCGACAGGGGGTACTAGCCAAAAACATTCAGTACTTC. Translation: CASSLVRQGVLAKNIQYF.

This clonotype was observed a handful of times. The chain combines TRBV12-3 or TRBV12-4 with TRBJ2-2; TRBD1 agrees at 8 bases. CDR3 size: 16 residues. V shed 4 bases, J shed 1 base, and the junction held 5 bases outside the gene matches. CDR3 DNA: TGTGCCAGCAGTTCGAGGACAGGGCAGAACACCGGGGAGCTGTTTTTT. Translation gives CASSSRTGQNTGELFF.